This TCR beta chain was retrieved from a study of cytomegalovirus exposure and HLA in healthy donors. Whole-study findings and limits: Researchers had no immune exposure information except CMV serostatus available. An analysis done earlier found most TCR beta V segments productive about 90% or about 30% of the time.

The CDR3 sequence is 16 residues long. The junction had 8 bases not matched to a gene; V was cut back by 5 bases and J by 4 bases. Germline V CDR1 and CDR2: MDHEN, SYDVKM. Concerning this clone itself: Its matching antigen is unknown.

13 Jbeta primers and 60 Vbeta primers were used for the PCR. Original methodology: The authors later counted roughly 87 million unique TCR beta chains, some 10 million of them shared. Sequencing used immunoSEQ multiplex PCR; TCRdb keeps in-frame clones, though not all of them. The V and J calls and the clone size are those of that table, but D and trimming were determined from the DNA. This sample yields approximately 150,000 clones, of which around 82% are seen a single time; about 10% belongs to the top ten. This rearrangement joins TRBV28 to TRBJ1-6, with 7 bases fitting TRBD1. The specimen was PBMCs. The sequence derives from a man aged 45-60 years in good health and CMV-seropositive. The CDR3 spells CASSGTARVYNSPLHF. Written as DNA, the CDR3 is TGTGCCAGCAGTGGGACAGCCAGGGTTTATAATTCACCCCTCCACTTT.